The clone carrying this TCR beta chain was seen repeatedly, ten times or more. This CDR3 spans 14 amino acids. Germline values: CDR1 MNHEY, CDR2 SMNVEV (reference sequence). Trimming cost V 3 bases and J 0 bases, with 8 bases left between them. These data belong to a study of T-cell reconstitution after alpha-beta-depleted transplantation in children. Unique molecular identifiers were built into the TCRbeta library. MiXCR, run by TCRdb on the PCR reads, gives a single entry per CDR3 protein. The sample includes approximately 350,000 distinct CDR3 sequences, 10% of them seen just once. This chain uses TRBV27 with TRBJ2-5; D is unresolved. The origin of this receptor is a human donor who donated a stem cell graft to a child with acute lymphoblastic leukemia. This sample comprised PBMCs from the stem cell graft donor, obtained from the stem cell graft. Here the CDR3 DNA reads TGTGCCAGCAGTTTGAGAGCGTACCAAGAGACCCAGTACTTC. Protein sequence: CASSLRAYQETQYF.